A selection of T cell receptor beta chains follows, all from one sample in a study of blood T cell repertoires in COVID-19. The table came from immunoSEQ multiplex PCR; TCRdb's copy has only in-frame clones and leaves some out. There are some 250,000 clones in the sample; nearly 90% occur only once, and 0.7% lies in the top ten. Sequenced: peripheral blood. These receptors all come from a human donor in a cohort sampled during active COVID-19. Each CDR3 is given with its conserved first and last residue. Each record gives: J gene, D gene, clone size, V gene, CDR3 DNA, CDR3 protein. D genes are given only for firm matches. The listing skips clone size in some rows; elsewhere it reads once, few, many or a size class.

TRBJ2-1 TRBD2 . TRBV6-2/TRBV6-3 TGTGCCAGCAGTTGGGGGCGGGAGGACGGCAATGAGCAGTTCTTC CASSWGREDGNEQFF
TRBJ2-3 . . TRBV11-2 TGTGCCAGCAGCTTGAAAGTTGTGGCGGGGAAAGTAACAGATACGCAGTATTTT CASSLKVVAGKVTDTQYF
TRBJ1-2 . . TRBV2 TGTGCCAGCATCGAGTCCGGGTATGGCTACACCTTC CASIESGYGYTF
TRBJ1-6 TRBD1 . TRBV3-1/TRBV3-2 TGTGCCACCTTACTCCGGGACAGGGTTTGGCCCCTCCACTTT CATLLRDRVWPLHF
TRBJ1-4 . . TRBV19 TGTGCCAGTAGTATGACCGGGTCGAGAGATGAAAAACTGTTTTTT CASSMTGSRDEKLFF
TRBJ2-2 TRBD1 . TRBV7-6 TGTGCCAGCAGCCTGGGACAGCCGAACACCGGGGAGCTGTTTTTT CASSLGQPNTGELFF
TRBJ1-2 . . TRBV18 TGTGCCAGCTCACCCCCGAATCAGGGTTTTAACTATGGCTACACCTTC CASSPPNQGFNYGYTF
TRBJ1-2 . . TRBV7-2 TGTGCCAGCAGCTTTGGGGGCGGTGGCTATGGCTACACCTTC CASSFGGGGYGYTF
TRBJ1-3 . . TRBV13 TGTGCCAGCAGCGGGGCATACAGACACTCTGGAAACACCATATATTTT CASSGAYRHSGNTIYF
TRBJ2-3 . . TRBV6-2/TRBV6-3 TGTGCCAGCAGTTCGTCGGCCGGGTCGCTGGATACGCAGTATTTT CASSSSAGSLDTQYF
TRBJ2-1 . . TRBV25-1 TGTGCCAGCAGCAGGGGGGCCTACAATGAGCAGTTCTTC CASSRGAYNEQFF
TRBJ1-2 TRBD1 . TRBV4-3 TGCGCCAGCAGCCCCTCAATCTTGACAGGGAATACCTATGGCTACACCTTC CASSPSILTGNTYGYTF
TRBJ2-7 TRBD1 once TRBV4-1 TGCGCCAGCAGCCATGGGACAGGGGGTAATCCTGGCGAGCAGTACTTC CASSHGTGGNPGEQYF
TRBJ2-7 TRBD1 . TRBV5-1 TGCGCCAGCAGCCCCCGGACAGGATCCTACGAGCAGTACTTC CASSPRTGSYEQYF
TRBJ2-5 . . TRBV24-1 TGTGCCCTAGCATGTAGCGACCAAGAGACCCAGTACTTC CALACSDQETQYF
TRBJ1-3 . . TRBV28 TGTGCCAGCAGTTTCGCGCCCCGAGGAAACACCATATATTTT CASSFAPRGNTIYF
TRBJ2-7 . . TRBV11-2 TGTGCCAGCAGCTTGAGTCCCGGGACTCACTACGAGCAGTACTTC CASSLSPGTHYEQYF
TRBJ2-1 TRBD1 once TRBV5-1 TGCGCCAGCAGCCAGGGACAGGGGGGTATCAATGAGCAGTTCTTC CASSQGQGGINEQFF
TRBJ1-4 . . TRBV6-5 TGTGCCAGTAGTCCCAAGACGGGTGCTAATGAAAAACTGTTTTTT CASSPKTGANEKLFF
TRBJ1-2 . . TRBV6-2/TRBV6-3 TGTGCCAGCAGTTACTCGGTAGCCGACGGAAACTATGGCTACACCTTC CASSYSVADGNYGYTF
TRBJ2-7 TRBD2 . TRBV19 TGTGCCAGTAGCCTAGCGGGAGACTACGAGCAGTACTTC CASSLAGDYEQYF
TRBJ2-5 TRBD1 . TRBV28 TGTGCCAGCAGTGTTCAAAACAGGGGGTCGGGGGAGACCCAGTACTTC CASSVQNRGSGETQYF
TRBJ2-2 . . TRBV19 TGTGCCCTATTATCACCGAACACCGGGGAGCTGTTTTTT CALLSPNTGELFF
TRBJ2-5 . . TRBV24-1 TGTGCCACCAGTGATTTATCCCCGGACTCGGATATCCAAGAGACCCAGTACTTC CATSDLSPDSDIQETQYF
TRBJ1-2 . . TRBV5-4 TGTGCCAGCAGCTACTTGACAGAGTACTATGGCTACACCTTC CASSYLTEYYGYTF
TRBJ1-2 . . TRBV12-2 TGTGCAAGTCGCTTAAAGTGTGGAAGGGGGCTCCACTATGGCTACACCTTC CASRLKCGRGLHYGYTF
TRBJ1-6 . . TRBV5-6 TGTGCCAGCAGCTGGGAGAGTCTGTCACCCCTCCACTTT CASSWESLSPLHF
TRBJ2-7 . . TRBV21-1 TGTGCCAGCAGCAATCCCGAACCGACTAGCGGGAGGGCCTACGAGCAGTACTTC CASSNPEPTSGRAYEQYF
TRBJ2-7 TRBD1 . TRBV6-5 TGTGCCAGCAGTTATAGGGACAGGGGGGGCTACGAGCAGTACTTC CASSYRDRGGYEQYF
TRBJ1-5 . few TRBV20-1 TGCAGTGCTAGTGAGAGGGCTAGACAGCCCCAGCATTTT CSASERARQPQHF
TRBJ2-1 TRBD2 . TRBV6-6 TGTGCCAGTCTCAAAGGAATGGGACTAGCGGACAATGAGCAGTTCTTC CASLKGMGLADNEQFF
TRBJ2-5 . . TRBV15 TGTGCCACCAGCAGGTGGGCGGGGGCGCAAGAGACCCAGTACTTC CATSRWAGAQETQYF
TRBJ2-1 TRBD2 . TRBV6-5 TGTGCCAGCAGTTTGGAGCGGGGGCCTTACAATGAGCAGTTCTTC CASSLERGPYNEQFF
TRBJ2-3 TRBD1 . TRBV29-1 TGCAGCGCAAGACTTCCAGGACAGGGGGTTGATACGCAGTATTTT CSARLPGQGVDTQYF
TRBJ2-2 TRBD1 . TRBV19 TGTGCCAGTAGGGCAGGGGGTCTGACCGGGGAGCTGTTTTTT CASRAGGLTGELFF
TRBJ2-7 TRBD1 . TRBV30 TGTGCCTGGAGTGGGGACAGGGCGATTTCCTACGAGCAGTACTTC CAWSGDRAISYEQYF
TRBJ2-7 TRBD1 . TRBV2 TGTGCCAGCAGTCTACGGGGACAGGGGACCCACGAGCAGTACTTC CASSLRGQGTHEQYF
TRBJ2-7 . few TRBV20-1 TGCAGTGCTCGTGGGAGTGAGCCCTACGAGCAGTACTTC CSARGSEPYEQYF
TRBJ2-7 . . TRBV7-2 TGTGCCAGCAGCCAGAATGGGGGCAAAGGAAACGAGCAGTACTTC CASSQNGGKGNEQYF
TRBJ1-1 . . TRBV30 TGTGCCTGGAGTACAAACGTGGACACTGAAGCTTTCTTT CAWSTNVDTEAFF
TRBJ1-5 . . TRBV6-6 TGTGCCAGCAGTTATGGAGGGTATCAGCCCCAGCATTTT CASSYGGYQPQHF
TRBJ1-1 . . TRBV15 TGTGCCACCAGCGCCCAACTCAACACTGAAGCTTTCTTT CATSAQLNTEAFF
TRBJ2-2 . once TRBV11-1 TGTGCCAGCAGCTTACTGATTAGCACCGGGGAGCTGTTTTTT CASSLLISTGELFF
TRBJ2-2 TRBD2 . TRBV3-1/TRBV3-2 TGTGCCAGCAGCTTCGGACTAGACATCGCCGGGGAGCTGTTTTTT CASSFGLDIAGELFF
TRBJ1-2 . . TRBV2 TGTGCCAGCAGTGAGAGGTCCGGGGGTTTTGATGGCTACACCTTC CASSERSGGFDGYTF
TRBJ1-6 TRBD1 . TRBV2 TGTGCCAGCCGGGACAGCTCCTATAATTCACCCCTCCACTTT CASRDSSYNSPLHF
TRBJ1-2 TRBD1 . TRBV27 TGTGCCAGCAGTCGACAGGGCAACTTGAACTATGGCTACACCTTC CASSRQGNLNYGYTF
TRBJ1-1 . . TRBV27 TGTGCCAGCAGTTACACAGGGAACACTGAAGCTTTCTTT CASSYTGNTEAFF
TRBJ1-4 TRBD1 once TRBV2 TGTGCCAGCGGGAAAACAGGGGTCGGTGAAAAACTGTTTTTT CASGKTGVGEKLFF